The 16 T cell receptor beta chains below all came from one sample that was sequenced in a study of siplizumab effects on memory and regulatory T cells. The data were produced by immunoSEQ multiplex PCR, yet TCRdb's version contains in-frame clones alone and is incomplete. Of around 100,000 clones detected, 80% to 95% appear once; the ten largest clones hold 0.15%. The sample consisted of CD4+ T cells sorted from blood. These receptors were collected from a human donor in good health.

For the CDR3, the DNA is TGTGCCAGCAGTTACTATGGGCCTACCTACGAGCAGTACTTC. Translation gives CASSYYGPTYEQYF. This chain links TRBV6-6 with TRBJ2-7; no clear D. CDR3 length equals 14 residues. The germline V gene has CDR1 MNHNY and CDR2 SVGAGI (reference sequence). V was shortened by 1 base and J by 2 bases, with 9 bases between the two germline ends.

The chain uses TRBV6-5 and TRBJ1-1, with D unclear. V lost 2 bases and J 0 bases, leaving 7 bases between the germline ends. CDR3 length equals 14 residues. The germline gives CDR1 MNHEY, CDR2 SVGAGI. The CDR3 spells CASSYGSMNTEAFF. DNA of the CDR3: TGTGCCAGCAGTTACGGCAGCATGAACACTGAAGCTTTCTTT.

The chain has TRBV19 and TRBJ1-4; the match to TRBD1 covers 7 bases. Unmatched junction bases numbered 12, after V lost 7 bases and J lost 7 bases. CDR3 length: 15 residues. Germline-derived CDR1 and CDR2 are LNHDA and SQIVND (reference sequence). The CDR3 reads CASNSVRQGGEKLFF. CDR3 coding DNA: TGTGCCAGTAATTCAGTGAGACAGGGAGGTGAAAAACTGTTTTTT.

The chain joins TRBV18 to TRBJ1-5; D gene uncertain. Germline V gene lookup returns CDR1 KGHSH and CDR2 LQKENI. This CDR3 has 13 amino acids. V lost 5 bases to trimming and J lost 0 bases, with 5 bases between them. Here the CDR3 reads CASSVSSNQPQHF. Written as DNA, the CDR3 is TGTGCCAGCTCAGTAAGTAGCAATCAGCCCCAGCATTTT.

This chain connects TRBV19 to TRBJ2-1; D may be TRBD2 (7 bases). V was trimmed by 4 bases and J by 6 bases, leaving 13 bases between them. Germline V gene sequence: CDR1 LNHDA, CDR2 SQIVND (reference sequence). CDR3 length: 14 residues. CDR3 coding DNA: TGTGCCAGTAGTAAGGGGGGGCCTCTCAATGAGCAGTTCTTC. Encoded protein: CASSKGGPLNEQFF. The entire variable domain, with the rest obtained from reference TRBV19 and TRBJ2-1, is as follows: DGGITQSPKYLFRKEGQNVTLSCEQNLNHDAMYWYRQDPGQGLRLIYYSQIVNDFQKGDIAEGYSVSREKKESFPLTVTSAQKNPTAFYLCASSKGGPLNEQFFGPGTRLTVL.

This clone was counted between two and nine times. The chain recombines TRBV28 with TRBJ2-1; 7 bases align to TRBD2. The ends lost 6 bases at V and 1 base at J; junction bases unmatched: 3. The germline CDR1 and CDR2 sequences are MDHEN and SYDVKM. The CDR3 is 14 residues long. The CDR3 sequence is CASRRGVSYNEQFF. For the CDR3, the DNA is TGTGCCAGCAGACGGGGGGTTTCCTACAATGAGCAGTTCTTC.

V and J are TRBV6-5 and TRBJ1-2; 7 nucleotides line up with TRBD1. The length of the CDR3 is 15 residues. The V gene end was trimmed by 4 bases and the J gene end by 8 bases; junction bases not matched to a gene: 13. Germline CDR1 MNHEY, CDR2 SVGAGI. The CDR3 nucleotides are TGTGCCAGCAGTTTCATTACGACAGGGCCGGGAGGCTACACCTTC. Translating it yields CASSFITTGPGGYTF.

This chain links TRBV7-2 with TRBJ2-3; the D is unclear. Germline lookup yields CDR1 SGHTA and CDR2 FQGNSA. V lost 4 bases, J lost 1 base, and 15 bases lay in between. The CDR3 has 16 amino acids. CDR3 region: CASSSYGAPGTDTQYF. The CDR3 DNA is TGTGCCAGCAGCTCCTACGGAGCTCCGGGCACAGATACGCAGTATTTT.

The chain recombines TRBV25-1 with TRBJ2-3, with D possibly TRBD1 on 6 matching bases. V dropped 1 base and J dropped 6 bases, with 17 bases sitting between them. CDR3 length equals 16 residues. From germline, CDR1 is MGHDK and CDR2 SYGVNS. This CDR3 reads CASSESGRGKADTQYF. The DNA for the CDR3 is TGTGCCAGCAGTGAATCAGGCAGGGGAAAGGCGGATACGCAGTATTTT.

This chain links TRBV7-3 with TRBJ1-6; tentatively, D is TRBD1 (6 bases). This CDR3 comprises 16 residues. V dropped 2 bases and J dropped 5 bases, with 13 bases sitting between them. Germline V gives CDR1 SGHTA, CDR2 FQGTGA. The CDR3 protein is CASSLLGQSHNSPLHF. The CDR3 coding sequence is TGTGCCAGCAGCTTACTAGGACAGTCACATAATTCACCCCTCCACTTT.

This clone has just one count. The chain employs TRBV6-4 and TRBJ1-2, with D possibly TRBD1 on 5 matching bases. V lost 8 bases, J lost 4 bases, and 17 bases lay in between. Germline loops: CDR1 MRHNA, CDR2 SNTAGT. The CDR3 is 14 amino acids. The CDR3 spells CASSSGPATYGYTF. CDR3 bases: TGTGCCAGCTCCTCGGGGCCAGCCACCTATGGCTACACCTTC.

V usage is TRBV28 and J usage is TRBJ1-2; possible D gene TRBD1, 6 bases. Germline V lookup: CDR1 MDHEN, CDR2 SYDVKM. The CDR3 spans 13 residues. The V gene lost 3 bases and the J gene lost 8 bases, with 13 bases spanning the gap. This CDR3 reads CASSLGGQGGYTF. CDR3 sequence (DNA): TGTGCCAGCAGTTTGGGAGGGCAGGGGGGCTACACCTTC.

The rearrangement joins TRBV4-1 to TRBJ2-2; D gene ambiguous. The V and J ends lost 1 base and 6 bases respectively, with 15 bases between them. CDR1 and CDR2 (germline): MGHRA, YSYEKL. The CDR3 runs to 16 residues. The CDR3 DNA reads as TGCGCCAGCAGCCAAGTGCGGACGCGTCCCGCCGGGGAGCTGTTTTTT. Residues: CASSQVRTRPAGELFF.

The chain carries TRBV28 and TRBJ2-6; D uncertain. The germline V gene encodes CDR1 MDHEN and CDR2 SYDVKM. There are 14 residues in the CDR3. Trimming took off 7 bases at V and 0 bases at J, with 7 bases between the two ends. This chain's CDR3 is CASTLNSGANVLTF. CDR3 in DNA: TGTGCCAGCACCTTGAACTCTGGGGCCAACGTCCTGACTTTC.

In this sample, this clone turned up once. CDR3 coding DNA: TGTGCCATCAGTGAAGGGACAGGAGCTTACGAGCAGTACTTC. Translated, it gives CAISEGTGAYEQYF. The V and J genes are TRBV10-3 and TRBJ2-7; TRBD1 matches at 8 bases. The germline V gene has CDR1 ENHRY and CDR2 SYGVKD. This CDR3 has 14 residues. V was pared by 3 bases and J by 4 bases, with 5 bases of the junction left unmatched.

V usage is TRBV6-4 and J usage is TRBJ2-3; 13 bases are shared with TRBD2. Germline V gene sequence: CDR1 MRHNA, CDR2 SNTAGT. This CDR3 is 18 amino acids long. J was trimmed by 0 bases and V by 2 bases; bases with no gene match: 5. The CDR3 loop reads CASSDPTSGGASTDTQYF. The DNA of the CDR3 is TGTGCCAGCAGTGACCCTACTAGCGGGGGGGCCAGCACAGATACGCAGTATTTT.